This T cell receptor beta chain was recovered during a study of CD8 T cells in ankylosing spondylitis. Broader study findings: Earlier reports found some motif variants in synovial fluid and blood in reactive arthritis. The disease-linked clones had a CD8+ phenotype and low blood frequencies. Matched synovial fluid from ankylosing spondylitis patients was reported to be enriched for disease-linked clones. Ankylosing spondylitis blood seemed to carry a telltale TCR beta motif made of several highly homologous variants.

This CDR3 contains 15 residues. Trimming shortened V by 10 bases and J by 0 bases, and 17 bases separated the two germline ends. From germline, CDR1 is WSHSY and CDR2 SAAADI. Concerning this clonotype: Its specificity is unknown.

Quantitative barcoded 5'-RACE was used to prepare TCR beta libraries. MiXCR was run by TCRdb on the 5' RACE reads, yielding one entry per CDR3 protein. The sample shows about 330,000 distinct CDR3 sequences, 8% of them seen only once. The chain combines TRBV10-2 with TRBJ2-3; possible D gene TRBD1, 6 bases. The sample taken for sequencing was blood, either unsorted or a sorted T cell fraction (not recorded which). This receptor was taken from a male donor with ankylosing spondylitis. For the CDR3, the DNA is TGCGCCACTCGGGACATGCCCCTGAGCACAGATACGCAGTATTTT. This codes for CATRDMPLSTDTQYF.